Each of the 16 T cell receptor beta chains below was sequenced from the same sample in a study of OX40 agonist ivuxolimab in advanced cancers. Clones were read by immunoSEQ multiplex PCR, and TCRdb kept only the in-frame ones, dropping some. The table records tens of thousands of clones, 88% of them present only once. Sequencing used CD4+ or CD8+ T cells sorted from blood, obtained in a trial of the OX40 agonist ivuxolimab. These receptors were taken from an adult with an advanced solid tumor such as melanoma, head and neck, liver or kidney cancer.

The J gene is TRBJ1-1, the V gene TRBV7-2, with D unclear. The CDR3 has 13 residues. From germline, CDR1 is SGHTA and CDR2 FQGNSA. The V gene lost 3 bases and the J gene lost 1 base, with 6 bases spanning the gap. The CDR3: CASSFLRNTEAFF. In DNA form, the CDR3 reads TGTGCCAGCAGCTTTTTACGGAACACTGAAGCTTTCTTT.

The chain combines TRBV9 with TRBJ2-7, with TRBD2 identical over 7 bases. The CDR3 has 15 amino acids. Germline loops: CDR1 SGDLS, CDR2 YYNGEE. Trimming at V came to 3 bases and at J to 3 bases, leaving 9 bases not matched to a gene. The CDR3, as DNA: TGTGCCAGCAGCGCTCGGGGCAGCGGGGTCTACGAGCAGTACTTC. This gives the protein CASSARGSGVYEQYF.

The chain joins TRBV9 to TRBJ2-1; 8 nucleotides align to TRBD2. CDR3 length: 16 residues. With 0 bases clipped from V and 4 bases from J, the junction kept 6 bases outside the gene matches. CDR1 is SGDLS and CDR2 is YYNGEE in the germline V gene. CDR3 residues: CASSVGILAGYNEQFF. DNA for the CDR3: TGTGCCAGCAGCGTAGGAATCCTAGCGGGTTACAATGAGCAGTTCTTC.

V and J are TRBV7-2 and TRBJ2-1; 9 bases line up with TRBD2. Trimming removed 3 bases from V and 6 bases from J; junction bases left unmatched: 3. This CDR3 is built from 14 residues. Germline CDR1 is SGHTA and CDR2 is FQGNSA. In nucleotides, the CDR3 is TGTGCCAGCAGCTTGGGGACTAGCATCAATGAGCAGTTCTTC. Protein: CASSLGTSINEQFF. Filled out from reference TRBV7-2 and TRBJ2-1, the complete variable domain reads GAGVSQSPSNKVTEKGKDVELRCDPISGHTALYWYRQSLGQGLEFLIYFQGNSAPDKSGLPSDRFSAERTGGSVSTLTIQRTQQEDSAVYLCASSLGTSINEQFFGPGTRLTVL.

This clone was picked up a small number of times. The chain employs TRBV7-9 and TRBJ1-2; D unresolved. The CDR3 is 16 amino acids. Germline V lookup: CDR1 SEHNR, CDR2 FQNEAQ (reference sequence). The V and J ends lost 6 bases and 0 bases respectively, with 17 bases between them. The CDR3 protein is CASSDLLSGTNYGYTF. CDR3 DNA sequence: TGTGCCAGCAGTGACCTTCTTTCGGGGACTAACTATGGCTACACCTTC.

The rearrangement uses TRBV28 and TRBJ2-1, with D perhaps given as TRBD1 or TRBD2 (5 bases each). Trimming took off 3 bases at V and 2 bases at J, with 11 bases between the two ends. Germline assignment: CDR1 MDHEN and CDR2 SYDVKM. The CDR3 covers 15 residues. The CDR3 sequence is CASSFLGTAYNEQFF. CDR3 bases: TGTGCCAGCAGTTTTTTGGGGACGGCCTACAATGAGCAGTTCTTC.

CDR3: CASSFLQGAGANVLTF. CDR3 DNA: TGTGCCAGCAGCTTCCTACAGGGGGCTGGGGCCAACGTCCTGACTTTC. The chain has TRBV5-5 and TRBJ2-6, with 8 bases fitting TRBD1. Trimming cost V 2 bases and J 2 bases; bases outside gene matches: 3. This CDR3 contains 16 residues. Germline CDR1 SGHKS, CDR2 YYEKEE (reference sequence). Complete variable domain (other parts from reference TRBV5-5 and TRBJ2-6): DAGVTQSPTHLIKTRGQQVTLRCSPISGHKSVSWYQQVLGQGPQFIFQYYEKEERGRGNFPDRFSARQFPNYSSELNVNALLLGDSALYLCASSFLQGAGANVLTFGAGSRLTVL.

This clone occurred once. This rearrangement joins TRBV7-9 to TRBJ2-1, with 11 bases matching TRBD2. After removal of 3 bases from V and 7 bases from J, the junction contained 8 bases not matched to a gene. This CDR3 has 16 amino acids. Germline V gives CDR1 SEHNR, CDR2 FQNEAQ (reference sequence). The chain's CDR3 is CASSFLGTSGANEQFF. The DNA of the CDR3 is TGTGCCAGCAGCTTTCTCGGGACTAGCGGCGCGAATGAGCAGTTCTTC.

The chain links TRBV11-3 to TRBJ2-3, with 9 bases aligning to TRBD2. Trimming removed 1 base from V and 3 bases from J; junction bases left unmatched: 11. This CDR3 has 18 amino acids. CDR1 is SGHNT, CDR2 YENEEA, per germline. CDR3: CASSLVGGRGLGTDTQYF. The CDR3 bases are TGTGCCAGCAGCTTAGTCGGCGGGAGGGGCCTGGGGACAGATACGCAGTATTTT. Supplemented by reference TRBV11-3 and TRBJ2-3, the full variable domain reads EAGVVQSPRYKIIEKKQPVAFWCNPISGHNTLYWYLQNLGQGPELLIRYENEEAVDDSQLPKDRFSAERLKGVDSTLKIQPAELGDSAVYLCASSLVGGRGLGTDTQYFGPGTRLTVL.

This chain links TRBV6-5 with TRBJ2-2; D ambiguous. Trimming removed 3 bases from V and 12 bases from J, with 20 bases in between. The germline gives CDR1 MNHEY, CDR2 SVGAGI. The length of the CDR3 is 15 residues. Written as DNA, the CDR3 is TGTGCCAGCAGTTATGAGCCCATGTCCACGGTGAAGCTGTTTTTT. This gives the protein CASSYEPMSTVKLFF.

The rearrangement links TRBV6-1 to TRBJ1-5; D uncertain. Germline V gene lookup returns CDR1 MNHNS and CDR2 SASEGT. V lost 0 bases and J 0 bases, leaving 6 bases between the germline ends. CDR3 length equals 15 residues. The chain's CDR3 is CASSEARSSNQPQHF. The CDR3 nucleotides read TGTGCCAGCAGTGAAGCGCGCAGTAGCAATCAGCCCCAGCATTTT.

The genes are TRBV6-5 and TRBJ1-2, with D unclear. The CDR3 totals 13 residues. The V end lost 6 bases, the J end lost 4 bases, and 12 bases lay between the germline ends. Germline CDR1 is MNHEY and CDR2 is SVGAGI. This CDR3 reads CASRATVGYGYTF. CDR3 coding DNA: TGTGCCAGCAGAGCAACAGTGGGCTATGGCTACACCTTC.

This chain uses TRBV5-4 with TRBJ2-5; 10 nucleotides line up with TRBD1. Looked up from germline, CDR1 is SGHNT and CDR2 is YYREEE (reference sequence). J was trimmed by 3 bases and V by 1 base; bases with no gene match: 3. This CDR3 contains 15 residues. The CDR3 loop reads CASSLRGTGEETQYF. The CDR3 DNA reads TGTGCCAGCAGCTTGCGAGGGACAGGGGAAGAGACCCAGTACTTC.

The chain uses TRBV9 and TRBJ2-2; no clear D. CDR1 is SGDLS, CDR2 YYNGEE, per germline. The V end was cut by 0 bases, the J end by 2 bases, with 5 bases between. This CDR3 spans 14 amino acids. Here the CDR3 reads CASSVEVNTGELFF. The CDR3 DNA sequence: TGTGCCAGCAGCGTAGAGGTCAACACCGGGGAGCTGTTTTTT.

This clone was detected only once. J is TRBJ1-2 and V is TRBV5-4; D unclear. The germline V gene encodes CDR1 SGHNT and CDR2 YYREEE (reference sequence). The CDR3 covers 16 residues. The V gene lost 4 bases and the J gene lost 10 bases, with 26 bases spanning the gap. The CDR3 sequence: CASSLWAGSGPIDYTF. For the CDR3, the DNA is TGTGCCAGCAGCCTCTGGGCGGGGTCCGGACCTATCGACTACACCTTC.

The rearrangement joins TRBV28 to TRBJ2-7; the D is unclear. Germline CDR1 is MDHEN and CDR2 is SYDVKM. The CDR3 runs 14 residues. Trimming took 5 bases from V and 5 from J, leaving 16 bases between them. The CDR3, as DNA: TGTGCCAGCAGTCGGACGTCGCTAGGAAACGAGCAGTACTTC. Its protein is CASSRTSLGNEQYF.